The present T cell receptor (beta chain) was sequenced within a study of cytomegalovirus exposure and HLA in healthy donors. In the study overall: Unique TCRs numbering 75 million to 95 million, obtained from HLA-typed donors, made up an early data release. Study conclusions and caveats: Presence/absence analysis assumed near-uniform sequencing depth across donors. It was in a later analysis that TCR association rates were seen to vary by HLA locus, highest for DRB1 and lowest for HLA-C. It was reported that the classifier diagnosed cytomegalovirus status with high specificity and sensitivity in both the original and validation cohorts.

CDR1 and CDR2 (germline): SGDLS, YYNGEE. The CDR3 totals 15 residues. Trimming cost V 7 bases and J 0 bases; bases outside gene matches: 8. PCR primers comprised 60 Vbeta and 13 Jbeta primers. Profiling relied on immunoSEQ multiplex PCR, and the TCRdb table lists in-frame clones only, not all of them. The listing records about 200,000 clones. A remark on this clone: The antigen remains undetermined.

V is TRBV9 and J is TRBJ2-3, with 7 bases identical to TRBD2. The sequencing input was PBMCs. This TCR came from a boy aged 5 to 17 in good health and CMV-seronegative. The CDR3 protein is CASSVAGESTDTQYF. The CDR3 DNA reads TGTGCCAGCTCTGTGGCGGGAGAAAGCACAGATACGCAGTATTTT.